The sequence of this TCR beta chain was determined in a study of cytomegalovirus exposure and HLA in healthy donors. J was trimmed by 0 bases and V by 3 bases; bases with no gene match: 10. There are 18 residues in the CDR3. Germline V lookup: CDR1 LGHNT, CDR2 FRNRAP. PCR amplification relied on 60 Vbeta primers (plus 13 Jbeta primers). Per the original methods: A later analysis tallied 75 million to 80 million unique TCR beta chains, 10 million to 12 million of them shared. Sequencing used immunoSEQ multiplex PCR; TCRdb keeps in-frame clones, though not all of them. V and J calls and clone size come straight from that table; D and trimming were deduced from the DNA. The sample has 150,000 to 200,000 clones; roughly 80% are singletons.

The receptor was derived from a young woman in good health and CMV-seronegative. The J gene is TRBJ2-3, the V gene TRBV12-5; 9 bases match TRBD1. The specimen was PBMCs. The CDR3 nucleotides read TGTGCTAGTGGTTTCAATTCCGGGACAGGGACTAGCACAGATACGCAGTATTTT. This codes for CASGFNSGTGTSTDTQYF. Looking up the rest from reference TRBV12-5 and TRBJ2-3 gives the full variable domain: DARVTQTPRHKVTEMGQEVTMRCQPILGHNTVFWYRQTMMQGLELLAYFRNRAPLDDSGMPKDRFSAEMPDATLATLKIQPSEPRDSAVYFCASGFNSGTGTSTDTQYFGPGTRLTVL.